These T cell receptor beta chains were read from a single sample in a study of CD8+CD57+ T cells in acquired aplastic anemia. TCRdb reanalysed the reads using MiXCR and keeps one entry per CDR3 protein. Seen here are fewer than 300,000 distinct CDR3 sequences, approximately 82% observed once, and the top ten hold 35% to 50%. Source material: sorted CD4+, CD8+, or CD8+CD57+ T cells (not recorded which) from PBMCs. Receptor source: a human donor with aplastic anemia. Both conserved end residues are trimmed from each CDR3.

v_gene	CDR3aa
TRBV7-2	ASSLSWSQVPRA
TRBV7-3	ASSLAKRGNNKDF
TRBV9	ASSEGSDTQSYH
TRBV9	ASRETGADCGYKY
TRBV9	ASSPWGSGANVPF
TRBV11-2	ASSSRPKAGSTDTQY
TRBV6-6	AAGTSGNNEQF
TRBV29-1	SVEWRGEETQY
TRBV2	ASSEGRGNYGYT
TRBV7-2	ASSLVNSPLH
TRBV19	ASSMAGETYKQQY
TRBV9	ASSPEPDRGPVYGYT
TRBV20-1	SAGLAEPYEQY